Each of the 6 T cell receptor beta chains below was sequenced from the same sample in a study of cytomegalovirus exposure and HLA in healthy donors. The PCR used 60 Vbeta and 13 Jbeta primers. Method: immunoSEQ multiplex PCR; TCRdb's copy keeps in-frame clones and lacks some. The sample lists about 80,000 clones, 79% occurring once. Sequenced input: PBMCs. These receptors all stem from a woman aged 40 to 49 in good health and CMV-seropositive.

CDR3 bases: TGTGCCAGCCACAGCTCCGGGAGGCTTCAGCCCCAGCATTTT. Amino acids: CASHSSGRLQPQHF. V is TRBV28 and J is TRBJ1-5; D uncertain. In germline, CDR1 is MDHEN, CDR2 SYDVKM. The CDR3 is 14 residues long. Between the trimmed V and J ends, which lost 8 bases and 6 bases, there was a span of 17 bases.

J is TRBJ1-4 and V is TRBV30, with 8 bases matching TRBD1. CDR1 and CDR2 from the germline V gene are GTSNPN and SVGIG (reference sequence). CDR3 length: 14 amino acids. The ends lost 2 bases at V and 9 bases at J; junction bases unmatched: 8. CDR3 bases: TGTGCCTGGAGTTCCGGACAGGGCTATAAAAAACTGTTTTTT. As protein: CAWSSGQGYKKLFF. The variable domain in full, with the rest retrieved from reference TRBV30 and TRBJ1-4, is SQTIHQWPATLVQPVGSPLSLECTVEGTSNPNLYWYRQAAGRGLQLLFYSVGIGQISSEVPQNLSASRPQDRQFILSSKKLLLSDSGFYLCAWSSGQGYKKLFFGSGTQLSVL.

In this sample, this clone turned up once. An end of the junction differs from the germline gene, which may be a read error. The rearrangement uses TRBV5-6 and TRBJ2-1; D unclear. This CDR3 has 10 residues. Germline-derived CDR1 and CDR2 are SGHDT and YYEEEE. The chain's CDR3 is CASSANFGIF. CDR3 nucleotide sequence: TGTGCCAGCAGCGCGAATTTCGGTATCTTC.

The chain combines TRBV5-6 with TRBJ2-1; 7 bases map to TRBD1. V trimming: 6 bases; J trimming: 2 bases; junction bases outside the gene matches: 5. Germline V gene lookup returns CDR1 SGHDT and CDR2 YYEEEE. This CDR3 contains 14 residues. CDR3 coding DNA: TGTGCCAGCACCCTCGGGACAGCCTACAATGAGCAGTTCTTC. It codes for CASTLGTAYNEQFF.

The V and J genes are TRBV2 and TRBJ1-5; possibly TRBD1 for D (6 bases). Trimming stripped 6 bases from V and 0 bases from J, with 12 bases between. The germline gives CDR1 SNHLY, CDR2 FYNNEI. The length of the CDR3 is 15 residues. CDR3 region: CASRPGTYSNQPQHF. The DNA of the CDR3 is TGTGCCAGCAGGCCCGGGACATATAGCAATCAGCCCCAGCATTTT.

This clone was seen once. CDR3 region: CASSYSGPGVQETQYF. For the CDR3, the DNA is TGTGCCAGCAGTTACTCCGGGCCGGGGGTCCAAGAGACCCAGTACTTC. The V call is TRBV6-5, the J call TRBJ2-5; D may be TRBD2 (6 bases). CDR1 MNHEY and CDR2 SVGAGI come from the germline V gene. The germline V and J ends were trimmed by 0 bases and 1 base, with 12 bases remaining between them. This CDR3 spans 16 amino acids.